This T cell receptor beta chain was obtained from a study of T cells in Graves' hyperthyroidism and ophthalmopathy. Study-level points and caveats: Ophthalmopathy cases were set apart from stable hyperthyroidism by a 13 V-J model.

Regions amplified from RNA transcripts were the TCR beta CDR3 regions. Initially, a first-round RT-PCR of the TCR CDR3 employed the HTBI primer set. TCRdb reprocessed the multiplex PCR reads with MiXCR, giving one entry per CDR3 protein. This table has 530,000 or so distinct CDR3 sequences, around 42% appearing once. Hyperthyroidism had been newly diagnosed in patients aged 18 to 65, and its duration was under 2 months. A patient was excluded if there was uncontrolled infection, other autoimmune disease, pregnancy or lactation. This clonotype occurred a few times. The target antigen is unknown. V was clipped by 11 bases and J by 0 bases; unmatched bases: 8. The CDR3 length is 14 residues. Germline CDR1 and CDR2: SNHLY and FYNNEI.

The sequenced material came from peripheral blood or thyroid tissue (not recorded which). The TCR comes from a woman younger than 30 with Graves' hyperthyroidism. The rearrangement joins TRBV2 to TRBJ2-7; 9 bases are a match to TRBD1. The CDR3 is CAGEGQGNSYEQYF. The CDR3 DNA reads TGTGCCGGAGAAGGACAGGGGAACTCCTACGAGCAGTACTTC.